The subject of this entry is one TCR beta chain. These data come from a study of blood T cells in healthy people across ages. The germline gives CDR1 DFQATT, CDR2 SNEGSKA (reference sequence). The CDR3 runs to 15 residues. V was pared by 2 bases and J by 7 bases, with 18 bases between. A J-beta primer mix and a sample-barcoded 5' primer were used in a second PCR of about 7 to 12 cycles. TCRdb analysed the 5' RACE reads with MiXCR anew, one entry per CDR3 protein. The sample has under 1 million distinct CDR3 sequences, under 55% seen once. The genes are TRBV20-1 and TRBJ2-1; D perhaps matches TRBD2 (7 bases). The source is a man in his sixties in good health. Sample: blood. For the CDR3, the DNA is TGCAGTGCTAGATTGGGCGGGGGCGGAGTTAATGAGCAGTTCTTC. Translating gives CSARLGGGGVNEQFF.